These 18 T cell receptor beta chains came from one sample sequenced in a study of response to subunit inactivated influenza vaccine. TCRdb ran MiXCR on the RT-PCR reads and lists one entry per CDR3 protein. The repertoire holds 300,000 to 350,000 distinct CDR3 sequences, with about a fifth as singletons. Sample: PBMCs from blood, taken approximately 22 months after vaccination. These TCRs come from a man between 45 and 75 years old who received an inactivated influenza vaccine.

J is TRBJ2-5 and V is TRBV24-1; D perhaps matches TRBD2 (5 bases). Trimming removed 4 bases at V and 2 bases at J, with 7 bases between. The CDR3 is made up of 13 amino acids. Germline V gives CDR1 KGHDR, CDR2 SFDVKD. The CDR3 nucleotides read TGTGCCACCAGTGAGACGGGACAAGAGACCCAGTACTTC. Its protein is CATSETGQETQYF.

This clonotype has only a few counts. The chain combines TRBV28 with TRBJ2-7; a weak D match, TRBD1 (5 bases). V was shortened by 6 bases and J by 1 base, with 13 bases between the two germline ends. The CDR3 spans 14 residues. The V gene's germline CDR1 is MDHEN and CDR2 SYDVKM. The CDR3 protein is CASSDSRSSYEQYF. CDR3 nucleotides: TGTGCCAGCAGCGACAGTCGCTCATCCTACGAGCAGTACTTC.

J is TRBJ1-1 and V is TRBV10-3; TRBD1 aligns across 9 bases. CDR1 and CDR2 from the germline V gene are ENHRY and SYGVKD. V shed 10 bases, J shed 4 bases, and the junction held 10 bases outside the gene matches. This CDR3 is 14 amino acids long. The CDR3 coding sequence is TGTGCCAGCCGGACAGGGGCGCAAACCACTGAAGCTTTCTTT. Translation: CASRTGAQTTEAFF.

V and J are TRBV14 and TRBJ2-2, with D maybe TRBD2 (5 bases). Germline CDR1 reads SGHDN; CDR2 reads FVKESK. With 1 base removed from V and 6 bases from J, the gap between germline ends came to 12 bases. This CDR3 region has 15 residues. CDR3 sequence: CASSQAGIAAGELFF. The CDR3 DNA sequence: TGTGCCAGCAGCCAAGCCGGGATAGCCGCCGGGGAGCTGTTTTTT.

This clonotype was seen a handful of times. The genes are TRBV10-3 and TRBJ2-2; D remains unclear. This CDR3 contains 14 residues. CDR1 is ENHRY, CDR2 SYGVKD, per germline. V was shortened by 4 bases and J by 0 bases, with 6 bases between the two germline ends. The DNA for the CDR3 is TGTGCCATCAGTGCAGCAGCGAACACCGGGGAGCTGTTTTTT. It encodes CAISAAANTGELFF.

This clonotype was seen only a few times. The rearrangement uses TRBV19 and TRBJ2-7; 9 bases are shared with TRBD1. This CDR3 has 14 amino acids. The junction had 6 bases not matched to a gene; V was cut back by 5 bases and J by 4 bases. CDR1 and CDR2 from the germline V gene are LNHDA and SQIVND (reference sequence). CDR3 DNA sequence: TGTGCCAGTAGTTGGACAGGGGAGAATTACGAGCAGTACTTC. Its protein product is CASSWTGENYEQYF.

The chain couples TRBV20-1 to TRBJ2-7, with a weak D call TRBD1 (5 bases). Germline CDR1 DFQATT, CDR2 SNEGSKA (reference sequence). The CDR3 covers 14 residues. V lost 0 bases and J 0 bases, leaving 9 bases between the germline ends. This CDR3 reads CSARDPTVSYEQYF. The DNA for the CDR3 is TGCAGTGCTAGAGACCCGACAGTCTCCTACGAGCAGTACTTC.

At least ten counts were recorded for this clonotype. The rearrangement uses TRBV6-2 or TRBV6-3 and TRBJ2-1; no reliable D call. The CDR3 extends over 16 amino acids. Trimming stripped 2 bases from V and 4 bases from J, with 15 bases between. CDR1 MNHEY and CDR2 SVGEGT come from the germline V gene. The CDR3 region has the DNA TGTGCCAGCAGTTACCCCAAAGGGTCGGCATACAATGAGCAGTTCTTC. It is translated as CASSYPKGSAYNEQFF.

The chain joins TRBV7-2 to TRBJ1-5; D unresolved. Germline CDR1 and CDR2: SGHTA and FQGNSA. V dropped 4 bases and J dropped 10 bases, with 14 bases sitting between them. The CDR3 has 13 residues. CDR3 loop: CASSSLILQPQHF. For the CDR3, the DNA is TGTGCCAGCAGCTCTCTGATTTTGCAACCCCAGCATTTT.

This clonotype showed up many times. The rearrangement joins TRBV6-5 to TRBJ2-7, with D uncertain. Germline values: CDR1 MNHEY, CDR2 SVGAGI. This CDR3 region has 16 residues. V was shortened by 0 bases and J by 0 bases, with 12 bases between the two germline ends. The CDR3 bases are TGTGCCAGCAGTTACTCCCAGGCTGTAAGCTCCTACGAGCAGTACTTC. The encoded protein is CASSYSQAVSSYEQYF.

The chain carries TRBV12-3 or TRBV12-4 and TRBJ2-5, with a tentative D call TRBD1 (6 bases). V was pared by 3 bases and J by 4 bases, with 15 bases between. The length of the CDR3 is 15 residues. The CDR3 sequence is CASSLMVQGGETQYF. As DNA, the CDR3 is TGTGCCAGCAGTTTGATGGTACAGGGTGGAGAGACCCAGTACTTC.

The sample holds a few counts of this clonotype. The gene calls are TRBV4-3 and TRBJ2-7; 7 bases agree with TRBD1. Looked up from germline, CDR1 is LGHNA and CDR2 is YSLEER. This CDR3 spans 15 amino acids. The V and J ends lost 3 bases and 3 bases, in that order; junction bases with no gene match: 8. As DNA, the CDR3 is TGCGCCAGCAGCCATGCCCGACAGGGATACTACGAGCAGTACTTC. Translation gives CASSHARQGYYEQYF.

This clonotype has just a few counts. The V gene is TRBV7-2, the J gene TRBJ2-2; the match to TRBD2 covers 8 bases. CDR1 SGHTA and CDR2 FQGNSA come from the germline V gene. CDR3 length: 15 amino acids. V shed 6 bases, J shed 5 bases, and the junction held 8 bases outside the gene matches. The CDR3 DNA reads as TGTGCCAGCAGTCCCAAGCGGGGGCAGACCGGGGAGCTGTTTTTT. Amino acids: CASSPKRGQTGELFF. Using reference TRBV7-2 and TRBJ2-2 for the parts outside the CDR3, the full variable domain is GAGVSQSPSNKVTEKGKDVELRCDPISGHTALYWYRQSLGQGLEFLIYFQGNSAPDKSGLPSDRFSAERTGGSVSTLTIQRTQQEDSAVYLCASSPKRGQTGELFFGEGSRLTVL.

This rearrangement joins TRBV7-9 to TRBJ2-7; D not certain. Trimming took 4 bases from V and 5 from J, leaving 12 bases between them. The CDR3 loop spans 13 amino acids. Germline V lookup: CDR1 SEHNR, CDR2 FQNEAQ (reference sequence). The CDR3 DNA is TGTGCCAGCAGCTCCTCAGGTTCCCACGAGCAGTACTTC. Amino acid sequence: CASSSSGSHEQYF.

This clonotype has a handful of counts. This chain joins TRBV5-1 and TRBJ2-2; TRBD2 aligns across 14 bases. Trimming took 4 bases from V and 3 from J; bases not matched to a gene: 5. Per germline, CDR1 SGHRS and CDR2 YFSETQ. The CDR3 runs to 17 residues. The CDR3 loop is CASSPGLAGVDTGELFF. CDR3 DNA sequence: TGCGCCAGCAGCCCGGGACTAGCGGGGGTGGACACCGGGGAGCTGTTTTTT.

This clonotype has only a few counts. DNA for the CDR3: TGTGCCAGCAGCTTTAGCGGGGACACCGGGGAGCTGTTTTTT. This sequence encodes CASSFSGDTGELFF. The gene calls are TRBV7-9 and TRBJ2-2; TRBD2 aligns across 8 bases. The CDR3 contains 14 residues. Germline loops: CDR1 SEHNR, CDR2 FQNEAQ (reference sequence). V lost 3 bases to trimming and J lost 3 bases; unmatched junction nucleotides: 0.

This chain uses TRBV7-2 with TRBJ1-2; D not certain. The V end was cut by 0 bases, the J end by 2 bases, with 7 bases between. Germline loops: CDR1 SGHTA, CDR2 FQGNSA. This CDR3 has 14 residues. The DNA for the CDR3 is TGTGCCAGCAGCTTAGCCGTCGGGAACTATGGCTACACCTTC. Translated: CASSLAVGNYGYTF.

In the case of this clonotype: A much bigger clone sits one base away, suggesting this may be a read error. The chain employs TRBV6-5 and TRBJ1-1, with D possibly being TRBD1 (6 bases). Germline V gives CDR1 MNHEY, CDR2 SVGAGI. The CDR3 extends over 13 amino acids. Here the CDR3 reads CSSSYRDDGEAFF. The CDR3, as DNA: TGTTCCAGCAGTTACAGGGACGATGGTGAAGCTTTCTTT.